These T cell receptor beta chains were read from a single sample in a study of blood T cell repertoires in COVID-19. The data were produced by immunoSEQ multiplex PCR, yet TCRdb's version contains in-frame clones alone and is incomplete. The table lists 150,000 to 200,000 clones, around 87% of them singletons. The sequenced sample consisted of peripheral blood. Receptors were obtained from a man over 45 with acute or convalescent COVID-19. The CDR3 runs from the conserved cysteine through the conserved F or W. Each record gives: D gene, J gene, V gene, clone size, CDR3 protein, CDR3 DNA. D genes are given only for firm matches. Not every row has a clone size; where given, it reads once, few, many or a size class.

- | TRBJ1-5 | TRBV5-5 | - | CASSLSPNPGGQPQHF | TGTGCCAGCAGCTTGAGCCCCAACCCGGGGGGTCAGCCCCAGCATTTT
TRBD1 | TRBJ1-5 | TRBV24-1 | - | CATSPQGNQPQHF | TGTGCCACCAGTCCACAGGGGAACCAGCCCCAGCATTTT
TRBD1 | TRBJ1-6 | TRBV9 | - | CASSVGTEDSPLHF | TGTGCCAGCAGCGTTGGGACAGAAGATTCACCCCTCCACTTT
TRBD2 | TRBJ2-5 | TRBV18 | - | CASSALGGETQYF | TGTGCCAGCTCAGCTCTCGGGGGGGAGACCCAGTACTTC
TRBD1 | TRBJ1-5 | TRBV19 | - | CASSTGQGSNQPQHF | TGTGCCAGTAGTACCGGACAGGGGAGCAATCAGCCCCAGCATTTT
TRBD1 | TRBJ2-1 | TRBV9 | - | CASSAGGQGDLGAQFF | TGTGCCAGCAGCGCTGGCGGACAGGGGGACCTCGGTGCGCAGTTCTTC
TRBD2 | TRBJ2-1 | TRBV30 | - | CAWSGIAGVNNEQFF | TGTGCCTGGAGCGGTATAGCGGGAGTGAACAATGAGCAGTTCTTC
- | TRBJ2-7 | TRBV10-3 | - | CAIGLQGSLYEQYF | TGTGCCATCGGATTACAGGGTTCCCTCTACGAGCAGTACTTC
- | TRBJ1-5 | TRBV5-1 | - | CASSFQGSQPQHF | TGCGCCAGCAGCTTCCAGGGCAGTCAGCCCCAGCATTTT
- | TRBJ1-5 | TRBV19 | - | CASGQQNQPQHF | TGTGCCAGTGGACAGCAGAATCAGCCCCAGCATTTT
TRBD1 | TRBJ1-6 | TRBV28 | once | CASSWDREAPLHF | TGTGCCAGCAGTTGGGACAGGGAGGCACCCCTCCACTTT
TRBD2 | TRBJ2-7 | TRBV29-1 | once | CSDHHSGIKPYEQYF | TGCAGCGACCACCATAGCGGGATAAAGCCCTACGAGCAGTACTTC
TRBD1 | TRBJ2-1 | TRBV7-2 | - | CASSLTGDSYNEQFF | TGTGCCAGCAGCTTGACAGGGGACAGCTACAATGAGCAGTTCTTC
TRBD2 | TRBJ2-4 | TRBV11-2 | few | CASSLGLAGVKNIQYF | TGTGCCAGCAGCTTAGGACTAGCGGGAGTCAAAAACATTCAGTACTTC
TRBD2 | TRBJ2-1 | TRBV7-3 | - | CASSSGLAGGGNEQFF | TGTGCCAGCAGCTCGGGACTAGCGGGAGGAGGGAATGAGCAGTTCTTC
TRBD1 | TRBJ2-7 | TRBV6-1 | - | CASRTSDRENEQYF | TGTGCCAGCAGAACTTCCGACAGGGAAAACGAGCAGTACTTC
TRBD1 | TRBJ1-1 | TRBV15 | - | CATSRPQGQWNTEAFF | TGTGCCACCAGCAGACCACAGGGACAGTGGAACACTGAAGCTTTCTTT
- | TRBJ2-5 | TRBV7-9 | - | CASSTQGGETQYF | TGTGCCAGCAGCACGCAGGGCGGCGAGACCCAGTACTTC
TRBD2 | TRBJ2-5 | TRBV18 | - | CASSPPAGGVRETQYF | TGTGCCAGCTCACCACCAGCGGGAGGCGTAAGAGAGACCCAGTACTTC
- | TRBJ2-5 | TRBV5-6 | - | CASLNSQETQYF | TGTGCCAGCTTGAACAGCCAAGAGACCCAGTACTTC
- | TRBJ2-3 | TRBV5-1 | - | CASSLGGPGDTQYF | TGCGCCAGCAGCCTCGGCGGCCCAGGGGATACGCAGTATTTT
- | TRBJ1-5 | TRBV19 | - | CASSIDHRGQPQHF | TGTGCCAGTAGTATTGACCATCGGGGTCAGCCCCAGCATTTT
- | TRBJ1-3 | TRBV28 | - | CASSLYKGIFGNTIYF | TGTGCCAGCAGTTTATACAAGGGGATCTTTGGAAACACCATATATTTT
- | TRBJ1-3 | TRBV7-9 | - | CASSPDSFSGNTIYF | TGTGCCAGCAGCCCGGACAGTTTCTCTGGAAACACCATATATTTT
TRBD1 | TRBJ2-3 | TRBV28 | - | CASSWDSFTDTQYF | TGTGCCAGCAGTTGGGACAGCTTCACAGATACGCAGTATTTT
TRBD1 | TRBJ2-2 | TRBV2 | - | CASRDRGSGELFF | TGTGCCAGCCGGGACAGGGGTTCTGGGGAGCTGTTTTTT
TRBD1 | TRBJ1-1 | TRBV9 | - | CASSFRQGGFDTEAFF | TGTGCCAGCAGTTTCCGACAGGGCGGGTTTGACACTGAAGCTTTCTTT
- | TRBJ1-5 | TRBV19 | - | CASSTGKRQPQHF | TGTGCCAGTAGTACAGGGAAACGTCAGCCCCAGCATTTT
TRBD1 | TRBJ1-1 | TRBV18 | - | CASSLRTGEDEAFF | TGTGCCAGCTCACTAAGGACAGGTGAAGATGAAGCTTTCTTT
TRBD1 | TRBJ1-1 | TRBV7-3 | - | CASSLEPGGAGTEAFF | TGTGCCAGCAGCTTAGAACCAGGGGGCGCTGGCACTGAAGCTTTCTTT
TRBD1 | TRBJ1-2 | TRBV16 | - | CASSQYGQEGGYTF | TGTGCCAGCAGCCAATACGGACAGGAGGGCGGCTACACCTTC
TRBD1 | TRBJ2-7 | TRBV29-1 | - | CSVQTGAEQYF | TGCAGCGTTCAAACAGGGGCCGAGCAGTACTTC
TRBD2 | TRBJ2-7 | TRBV2 | - | CASSVLRDYTSYEQYF | TGTGCCAGCAGTGTCCTCCGGGACTACACCTCCTACGAGCAGTACTTC
- | TRBJ1-2 | TRBV2 | - | CASNGQLGYGYTF | TGTGCCAGCAATGGGCAATTGGGCTATGGCTACACCTTC
TRBD2 | TRBJ2-1 | TRBV5-1 | - | CASSLARGSNNEQFF | TGCGCCAGCAGCTTGGCCCGCGGGAGTAATAATGAGCAGTTCTTC
TRBD1 | TRBJ2-3 | TRBV7-9 | - | CASSRTGFGQYF | TGTGCCAGCAGCCGGACAGGGTTCGGGCAGTATTTT
TRBD1 | TRBJ2-1 | TRBV7-3 | - | CASSLTGTGAYNEQFF | TGTGCCAGCAGCTTAACAGGGACAGGGGCGTACAATGAGCAGTTCTTC
- | TRBJ1-3 | TRBV18 | - | CASSPPEGAIYF | TGTGCCAGCTCACCACCCGAAGGGGCCATATATTTT
- | TRBJ1-4 | TRBV10-3 | once | CAISETLVLGEKLFF | TGTGCCATCAGTGAGACGCTAGTCCTAGGTGAAAAACTGTTTTTT
TRBD1 | TRBJ1-5 | TRBV6-1 | - | CASSERGLGNQPQHF | TGTGCCAGCAGTGAAAGGGGGCTGGGCAATCAGCCCCAGCATTTT
- | TRBJ2-3 | TRBV4-2 | once | CASSQDGAGDTQYF | TGTGCCAGCAGCCAAGATGGCGCCGGGGATACGCAGTATTTT
TRBD1 | TRBJ1-1 | TRBV27 | - | CASRKTGQTEAFF | TGTGCCAGCAGGAAGACAGGGCAGACTGAAGCTTTCTTT
- | TRBJ1-4 | TRBV11-2 | - | CASSLPRYEKLFF | TGTGCCAGCAGCTTACCCCGTTATGAAAAACTGTTTTTT
- | TRBJ2-1 | TRBV5-6 | - | CASSSPREQFF | TGTGCCAGCAGCTCACCGCGTGAGCAGTTCTTC
TRBD1 | TRBJ2-6 | TRBV10-3 | - | CAISEGTGESGANVLTF | TGTGCCATCAGTGAGGGGACAGGGGAATCTGGGGCCAACGTCCTGACTTTC
- | TRBJ2-6 | TRBV7-3 | - | CASSVNRVGGNVLTF | TGTGCCAGCAGCGTCAACAGGGTTGGTGGCAACGTCCTGACTTTC
TRBD1 | TRBJ1-5 | TRBV6-1 | - | CASSEAITGANQPQHF | TGTGCCAGCAGTGAAGCCATCACAGGGGCGAATCAGCCCCAGCATTTT
TRBD2 | TRBJ2-5 | TRBV5-6 | - | CASSLYNEGGLETQYF | TGTGCCAGCAGCTTGTACAACGAGGGAGGGCTAGAGACCCAGTACTTC
- | TRBJ1-2 | TRBV28 | once | CASSLGSFGIYGYTF | TGTGCCAGCAGTCTAGGAAGTTTTGGAATCTATGGCTACACCTTC
TRBD1 | TRBJ1-5 | TRBV28 | - | CASSAYRGHQPQHF | TGTGCCAGCAGTGCCTACAGGGGGCATCAGCCCCAGCATTTT
TRBD1 | TRBJ2-5 | TRBV6-2/TRBV6-3 | - | CASSSEGQGAEETQYF | TGTGCCAGCAGTTCAGAAGGACAGGGGGCTGAAGAGACCCAGTACTTC
- | TRBJ2-3 | TRBV6-1 | - | CASSDRRGFSDTQYF | TGTGCCAGCAGTGACCGCAGGGGATTCTCAGATACGCAGTATTTT